This T cell receptor beta chain appears in the sequencing data of a study of blood T cell repertoires in COVID-19. Background on the study: Whether acute or convalescent, the COVID-19 samples came from the United States, Italy and Spain. PBMCs, B-cell-depleted T cells, or T cells were the source of the cDNA or gDNA that made up the material.

In the original processing: Reference gene primer amplification gave nucleated cell count estimates. The method was immunoSEQ multiplex PCR; TCRdb's version includes in-frame clones alone and lacks a portion of them. The D gene and trimming were derived from the DNA, and the V and J assignments and clone size from that table. The sample records roughly 250,000 clones, over 75% being singletons. CDR1 MNHNY and CDR2 SVGAGI come from the germline V gene (reference sequence). V shed 2 bases and J shed 0 bases, with 8 bases lying between them. The CDR3 sequence is 14 residues long. This sequence originates from a human donor in a cohort sampled during active COVID-19. This chain uses TRBV6-6 with TRBJ2-7; D is unresolved. The specimen sequenced was peripheral blood. The CDR3 region has the DNA TGTGCCAGCAGTTACAATAGCCACTCCTACGAGCAGTACTTC. This translates into CASSYNSHSYEQYF.